The entry below gives a single T cell receptor beta chain sequence along with its context. This sample is drawn from a study of CD8 T cells in Susac syndrome. Germline values: CDR1 SGHAT, CDR2 FQDESV (reference sequence). The J segment lost 4 bases and the V segment lost 5 bases, leaving 5 bases of the junction unmatched. The CDR3 contains 14 residues. TCR beta from blood CD8+ and CD4+ T cells was sequenced. Reverse transcription of roughly 0.45 to 1 ug RNA used random hexamers. Amplification of TCR beta CDR3 by immunoSEQ multiplex PCR spanned 54 Vbeta and 13 Jbeta. Each CDR3 protein is one row after TCRdb ran MiXCR on the immunoSEQ multiplex PCR reads. This sample carries some 180,000 distinct CDR3 sequences, less than 95% of them seen once, and the ten largest clones take about 0.1%.

The clonotype comes from a human donor in good health. The chain carries TRBV11-1 and TRBJ2-3; TRBD1 matches at 8 bases. Source material: CD4+ T cells from PBMCs. DNA for the CDR3: TGTGCCAGCAGCCAAGGACAGGGCTCAGATACGCAGTATTTT. This translates into CASSQGQGSDTQYF.